The clone carrying this T cell receptor beta chain occurred many times. Germline-derived CDR1 and CDR2 are SGHAT and FQNNGV. This CDR3 is built from 14 residues. Deletions cut 0 bases from V and 5 bases from J, with 11 bases between. This sample is part of a study of chronic HIV infection and antiretroviral therapy. In TCRdb, the 5' RACE reads were re-called with MiXCR into one record per CDR3 protein. The data contain 39,000 or so distinct CDR3 sequences, 7% to 10% of them singletons. The receptor was isolated from an adult who had HIV and had not received antiretroviral therapy, or was an uninfected healthy control (not recorded which). This chain connects TRBV11-2 to TRBJ2-7; either TRBD1 or TRBD2 may supply D (5 bases each). Sequences were obtained from peripheral blood. CDR3 sequence reads: CASSLDRGSDEQYF. CDR3 DNA sequence: TGTGCCAGCAGCTTAGATCGGGGCTCTGACGAGCAGTACTTC.